This T cell receptor (beta chain) was captured in a study of human T cells and chemical hapten exposure. Across the study: Patches that contained 0.01% DPC were applied to the upper back and read at 6 days. TCR yields per sample varied, mainly owing to small pooled library volume differences.

Turning to this clonotype: The antigen remains undetermined.

Germline assignment: CDR1 SQVTM and CDR2 ANQGSEA. The CDR3 has 13 amino acids. Losses at the gene ends were 4 bases for V and 5 bases for J; bases not matched to a gene: 3. The authors' processing: Sample-level TCR yields exhibited a median of approximately 88,000, with a range of roughly 20,000 to 690,600. TCRdb re-derived calls from the RACE reads in MiXCR, one entry per CDR3 protein. TCRdb's processing, not the study's, gives the V and J calls here. Among over 70,000 distinct CDR3 sequences listed, 11% were seen once. Time point: patch test 2, 6 weeks after DPC sensitization. Treatment denoted: therapeutic diphenylcyclopropenone sensitization with weekly scalp DPC. General observations from the study: PT1 expanded TCR numbers tracked positively with patch test score.

V and J are TRBV29-1 and TRBJ1-5, with 9 bases that match TRBD1. The clonotype was recovered from a man aged 18 to 35 with alopecia areata. Some clones in this sample may be carry-over from other donors' samples. The sequencing used whole blood, collected in connection with sensitization to the hapten diphenylcyclopropenone (DPC). The CDR3 nucleotides read TGCAGCGTTGGAAGGGACAGGGATCAGCCCCAGCATTTT. Protein product: CSVGRDRDQPQHF.